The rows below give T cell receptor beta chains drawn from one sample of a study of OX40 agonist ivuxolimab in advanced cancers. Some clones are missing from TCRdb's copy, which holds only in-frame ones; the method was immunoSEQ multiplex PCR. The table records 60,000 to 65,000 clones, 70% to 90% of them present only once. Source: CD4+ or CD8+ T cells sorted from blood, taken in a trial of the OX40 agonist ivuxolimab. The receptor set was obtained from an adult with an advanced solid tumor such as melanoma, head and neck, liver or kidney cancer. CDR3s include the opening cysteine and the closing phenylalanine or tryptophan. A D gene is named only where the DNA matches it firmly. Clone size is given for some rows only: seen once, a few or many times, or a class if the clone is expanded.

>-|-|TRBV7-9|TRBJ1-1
CASSLGQGNTEAFF
TGTGCCAGCAGCTTAGGGCAGGGGAACACTGAAGCTTTCTTT
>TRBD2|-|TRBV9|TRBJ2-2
CASSVALAGGTGELFF
TGTGCCAGCAGCGTAGCCTTAGCGGGGGGCACCGGGGAGCTGTTTTTT
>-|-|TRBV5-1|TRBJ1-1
CASSATTTENTEAFF
TGCGCCAGCAGCGCTACTACCACAGAGAACACTGAAGCTTTCTTT
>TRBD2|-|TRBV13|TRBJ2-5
CASSRGLAGVETQYF
TGTGCCAGCAGCCGGGGACTAGCGGGAGTTGAGACCCAGTACTTC
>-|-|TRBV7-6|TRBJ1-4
CASSPTQGKLFF
TGTGCCAGCAGCCCCACACAGGGTAAACTGTTTTTT
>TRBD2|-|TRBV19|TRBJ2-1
CASSIRTATSGDEQFF
TGTGCCAGTAGTATCCGGACCGCGACTAGCGGGGATGAGCAGTTCTTC
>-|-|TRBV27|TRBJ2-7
CASSFSGSYEQYF
TGTGCCAGCAGTTTTAGCGGCTCCTACGAGCAGTACTTC
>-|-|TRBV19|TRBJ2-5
CATTPSRVQETQYF
TGTGCCACCACCCCGAGCAGGGTACAAGAGACCCAGTACTTC
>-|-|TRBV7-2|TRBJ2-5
CASSPTRGRWETQYF
TGTGCCAGCAGCCCAACTCGGGGACGTTGGGAGACCCAGTACTTC
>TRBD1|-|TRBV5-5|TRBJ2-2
CASSLGAGTGGTGELFF
TGTGCCAGCAGCTTGGGGGCCGGGACAGGGGGCACCGGGGAGCTGTTTTTT
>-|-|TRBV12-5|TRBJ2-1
CASAPDAGNYNEQFF
TGTGCTAGTGCCCCTGATGCGGGAAACTACAATGAGCAGTTCTTC
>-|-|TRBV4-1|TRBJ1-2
CASSQEEVGGYTF
TGCGCCAGCAGCCAAGAAGAGGTGGGAGGCTACACCTTC
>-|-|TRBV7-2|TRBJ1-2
CASSFPVAHGYGYTF
TGTGCCAGCAGCTTCCCCGTAGCTCACGGCTATGGCTACACCTTC
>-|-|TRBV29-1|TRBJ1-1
CSVHHHMNTEAFF
TGCAGCGTGCACCACCATATGAACACTGAAGCTTTCTTT
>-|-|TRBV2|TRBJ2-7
CASSDRSDLYEQYF
TGTGCCAGCAGTGACCGGAGCGACCTCTACGAGCAGTACTTC
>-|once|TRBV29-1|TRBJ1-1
CSVEGRLTMNTEAFF
TGCAGCGTTGAAGGGCGGCTCACCATGAACACTGAAGCTTTCTTT
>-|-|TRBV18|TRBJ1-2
CASSPGRGGGYYGYTF
TGTGCCAGCTCACCCGGCAGAGGGGGTGGATACTATGGCTACACCTTC
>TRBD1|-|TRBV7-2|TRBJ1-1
CASTAQGSYTEAFF
TGTGCCAGCACCGCACAGGGGTCTTACACTGAAGCTTTCTTT
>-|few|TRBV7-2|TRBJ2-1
CASSSPPGPTGDEQFF
TGTGCCAGCAGCTCCCCCCCGGGACCTACGGGCGATGAGCAGTTCTTC
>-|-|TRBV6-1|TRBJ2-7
CASSENSYEQYF
TGTGCCAGCAGTGAAAATTCCTACGAGCAGTACTTC
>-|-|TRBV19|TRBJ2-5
CASSTGVRETQYF
TGTGCCAGTAGTACGGGAGTCCGAGAGACCCAGTACTTC
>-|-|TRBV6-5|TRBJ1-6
CASTGLRGDNSPLHF
TGTGCCAGCACCGGACTACGGGGGGATAATTCACCCCTCCACTTT
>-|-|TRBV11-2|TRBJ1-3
CASSLSERNTIYF
TGTGCCAGCAGCTTAAGCGAGCGAAACACCATATATTTT
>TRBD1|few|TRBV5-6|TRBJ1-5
CASSFTGDGQPQHF
TGTGCCAGCAGCTTTACAGGGGACGGTCAGCCCCAGCATTTT
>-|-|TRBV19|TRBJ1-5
CASRAPFEAQHF
TGTGCCAGTAGAGCCCCTTTTGAAGCCCAGCATTTT
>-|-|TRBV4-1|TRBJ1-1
CASSQEGTGRQHTEAFF
TGCGCCAGCAGCCAAGAAGGCACAGGGAGGCAACACACTGAAGCTTTCTTT
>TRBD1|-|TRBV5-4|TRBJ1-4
CARQGAGGEKLFF
TGTGCCAGACAGGGGGCTGGCGGTGAAAAACTGTTTTTT
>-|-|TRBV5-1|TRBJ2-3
CASSLAVQASTDTQYF
TGCGCCAGCAGCTTGGCCGTACAGGCGAGCACAGATACGCAGTATTTT
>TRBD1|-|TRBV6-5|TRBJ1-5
CASRDRWNQPQHF
TGTGCCAGCAGGGACAGGTGGAATCAGCCCCAGCATTTT
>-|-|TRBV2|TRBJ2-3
CASSLSVQWQYF
TGTGCCAGCAGCCTTTCGGTACAATGGCAGTATTTT
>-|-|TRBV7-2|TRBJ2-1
CASLDRRASNEQFF
TGTGCCAGCCTCGACCGGAGGGCTAGCAATGAGCAGTTCTTC
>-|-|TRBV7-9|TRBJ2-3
CASSSEGDAWRNTQYF
TGTGCCAGCAGCTCGGAGGGTGACGCCTGGAGAAATACGCAGTATTTT
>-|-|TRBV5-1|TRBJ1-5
CASSLDPTAQPQHF
TGCGCCAGCAGCTTGGATCCGACGGCTCAGCCCCAGCATTTT
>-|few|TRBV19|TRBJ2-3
CASSPRSSDTQYF
TGTGCCAGTAGTCCCAGATCTTCGGATACGCAGTATTTT
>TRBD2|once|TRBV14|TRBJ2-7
CASRRTSGRPYEQYF
TGTGCCAGCAGACGTACTAGCGGGAGACCCTACGAGCAGTACTTC
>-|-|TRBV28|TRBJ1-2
CASSTGRNYGYTF
TGTGCCAGCAGCACAGGACGGAACTATGGCTACACCTTC
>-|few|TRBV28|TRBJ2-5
CASGPSQGGGETQYF
TGTGCCAGCGGTCCTTCTCAAGGGGGAGGAGAGACCCAGTACTTC
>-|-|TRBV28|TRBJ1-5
CASSLGNQPQHF
TGTGCCAGCAGTTTGGGCAATCAGCCCCAGCATTTT
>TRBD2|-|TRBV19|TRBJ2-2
CASSTTSGDLNTGELFF
TGTGCCAGTAGTACCACTAGCGGGGATCTGAACACCGGGGAGCTGTTTTTT
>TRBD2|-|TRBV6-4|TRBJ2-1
CASRALAGGLNEQFF
TGTGCCAGCAGAGCCTTAGCGGGGGGCCTCAATGAGCAGTTCTTC
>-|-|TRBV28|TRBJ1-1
CASTFLSPAKNTEAFF
TGTGCCAGCACCTTTCTTTCTCCGGCCAAGAACACTGAAGCTTTCTTT
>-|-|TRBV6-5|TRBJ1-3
CASSQGTYSGNTIYF
TGTGCCAGCAGTCAGGGGACTTACTCTGGAAACACCATATATTTT
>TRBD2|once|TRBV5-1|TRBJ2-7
CASSPLATSSYEQYF
TGCGCCAGCAGCCCACTAGCGACTTCCTCCTACGAGCAGTACTTC
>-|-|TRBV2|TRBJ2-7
CASIGGRTGSYEQYF
TGTGCCAGCATAGGAGGGAGGACAGGATCCTACGAGCAGTACTTC
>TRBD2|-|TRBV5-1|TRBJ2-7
CASSLRTSGTYEQYF
TGCGCCAGCAGCTTGCGGACTAGCGGCACCTACGAGCAGTACTTC
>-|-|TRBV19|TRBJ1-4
CASSIPGREKLFF
TGTGCCAGTAGTATCCCCGGACGGGAAAAACTGTTTTTT
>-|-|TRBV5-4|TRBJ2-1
CASSSDWFGAYSYNEQFF
TGTGCCAGCAGCTCGGATTGGTTTGGAGCTTATTCCTACAATGAGCAGTTCTTC
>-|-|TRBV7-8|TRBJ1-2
CASSSAGGTYGYTF
TGTGCCAGCAGCTCCGCCGGGGGCACCTATGGCTACACCTTC